The sequence of this TCR beta chain was determined in a study of cytomegalovirus exposure and HLA in healthy donors. The study's findings and limits: The productive fraction for most TCR beta V segments was about 87% or about 30% in an earlier analysis. Later analysis found that TCR beta chains associated with HLA were more clonally expanded than other, equally common chains. TCR beta chains numbering about 160 were designated cytomegalovirus-associated.

In the case of this clone: Its cognate antigen is unknown.

PCR employed 60 Vbeta and 13 Jbeta primers. TCRdb's table, derived via immunoSEQ multiplex PCR, lists solely in-frame clones and lacks some. The sample holds 100,000 or so clones. Germline CDR1 MNHNS, CDR2 SASEGT. Deletions cut 6 bases from V and 0 bases from J, with 11 bases between. This CDR3 has 15 amino acids. The chain uses TRBV6-1 and TRBJ1-4; D is uncertain. This clonotype was sampled from a woman aged 25 to 39 in good health and CMV-seronegative. The specimen was PBMCs. The CDR3 sequence: CASSLKGATNEKLFF. CDR3 nucleotide sequence: TGTGCCAGCAGCCTCAAGGGAGCAACTAATGAAAAACTGTTTTTT.